This entry lists 9 T cell receptor beta chains sequenced from one sample in a study of T-cell reconstitution after alpha-beta-depleted transplantation in children. TCRbeta library construction was performed incorporating unique molecular identifiers. TCRdb re-called the PCR reads through MiXCR, storing one row per CDR3 protein. Of about a million distinct CDR3 sequences listed, roughly 31% are singletons. Sequenced here: PBMCs, mostly from graft donor cells, sampled 360 days after TCRalphabeta/CD19-depleted stem cell transplant. The receptors originated from a boy less than two years old who had a stem cell transplant for SCID, so the T cells may come from the graft donor.

The chain uses TRBV5-6 and TRBJ1-1; 7 nucleotides agree with TRBD1. Trimming at V came to 4 bases and at J to 6 bases, leaving 6 bases not matched to a gene. The CDR3 covers 13 residues. Germline assignment: CDR1 SGHDT and CDR2 YYEEEE. This chain's CDR3 is CASSHRQGPEAFF. CDR3 DNA sequence: TGTGCCAGCAGCCATCGACAGGGCCCTGAAGCTTTCTTT.

The chain couples TRBV2 to TRBJ2-3; D not resolved. Germline CDR1 reads SNHLY; CDR2 reads FYNNEI. This CDR3 is 12 amino acids long. Between the trimmed V and J ends, which lost 7 bases and 6 bases, there was a span of 11 bases. In DNA form, the CDR3 reads TGTGCCAGCAATACTGTCTGGGATACGCAGTATTTT. As protein: CASNTVWDTQYF.

The chain joins TRBV12-3 or TRBV12-4 to TRBJ1-5, with 9 bases lining up with TRBD1. Trimming at V came to 7 bases and at J to 7 bases, leaving 8 bases not matched to a gene. The CDR3 loop spans 14 amino acids. Here the CDR3 reads CASTHRGLSQPQHF. As DNA, the CDR3 is TGTGCCAGCACCCACAGGGGGCTAAGCCAGCCCCAGCATTTT.

V is TRBV7-8 and J is TRBJ2-7; no reliable D call. The CDR3 contains 14 residues. V lost 1 base, J lost 6 bases, and 13 bases lay in between. Germline loops: CDR1 SGHVS, CDR2 FQNEAQ. CDR3 in amino acids: CASSLEHRWGEQYF. The CDR3 nucleotides read TGTGCCAGCAGCTTAGAACATAGGTGGGGCGAGCAGTACTTC.

The chain uses TRBV10-3 and TRBJ2-7; D not resolved. Trimming pared 4 bases from V and 0 bases from J, leaving 10 bases between. This CDR3 comprises 14 residues. The germline V gene encodes CDR1 ENHRY and CDR2 SYGVKD. CDR3 DNA: TGTGCCATCAGTGCCCCTCGCCTCTCCTACGAGCAGTACTTC. It yields the protein CAISAPRLSYEQYF.

This clonotype was seen only a few times. Given a much more abundant clone one base away, this may be a read error. The rearrangement uses TRBV27 and TRBJ2-6; D gene unclear. Germline assignment: CDR1 MNHEY and CDR2 SMNVEV (reference sequence). Trimming removed 5 bases from V and 2 bases from J, with 1 base in between. The CDR3 runs to 12 residues. The CDR3 DNA follows: TGTGCCAGCAGTCCTGGGGCCAACGTCCTGACTTTC. It codes for CASSPGANVLTF.

The chain recombines TRBV5-1 with TRBJ2-7; either TRBD1 or TRBD2 may supply D (5 bases each). This CDR3 region has 14 residues. CDR1 and CDR2 (germline): SGHRS, YFSETQ. Trimming cost V 2 bases and J 6 bases, with 15 bases left between them. CDR3 in amino acids: CASSFRSGTSEQYF. CDR3 coding DNA: TGCGCCAGCAGCTTCAGGAGTGGGACCTCCGAGCAGTACTTC.

Remarks on this clonotype: A read error may be the cause here, since a much bigger clone is one base away. The V and J genes are TRBV10-3 and TRBJ2-3, with TRBD2 matching 8 bases. The CDR3 runs 15 residues. Germline values: CDR1 ENHRY, CDR2 SYGVKD. The CDR3 DNA follows: TGTGCCGTCAGTGAGTCGGGAGGGAGCACAGATACGCAGTATTTT. Translating gives CAVSESGGSTDTQYF.

The V gene is TRBV3-1, the J gene TRBJ2-5; D possibly corresponds to TRBD1 (6 bases). The CDR3 consists of 13 residues. Germline CDR1 is LGHDT and CDR2 is YNNKEL (reference sequence). With 3 bases removed from V and 3 bases from J, the gap between germline ends came to 8 bases. As DNA, the CDR3 is TGTGCCAGCAGCCACACAGGGAAAGAGACCCAGTACTTC. It yields the protein CASSHTGKETQYF.